The next 10 T cell receptor beta chains were all read from a single sample in a study of metastatic and nonmetastatic thyroid tumors. Each patient went into thyroid surgery without having received any treatment. TCRdb reprocessed the PCR reads using MiXCR. Of 43,000 or so clones in the sample, 16% were seen once. The sequenced sample was blood. The receptors here all came from a female donor with papillary thyroid cancer or a benign thyroid nodule (not recorded which). Some clones in this sample may be carry-over from other donors' samples.

This clone was recorded many times. The genes are TRBV28 and TRBJ1-3; D might be TRBD1 (6 bases). The V end lost 7 bases, the J end lost 6 bases, and 16 bases lay between the germline ends. Germline-derived CDR1 and CDR2 are MDHEN and SYDVKM. This CDR3 spans 14 amino acids. CDR3: CASTDSGVPNTIYF. Written as DNA, the CDR3 is TGTGCCAGCACGGACAGCGGGGTGCCAAACACCATATATTTT. Full variable domain (rest looked up from reference TRBV28 and TRBJ1-3): DVKVTQSSRYLVKRTGEKVFLECVQDMDHENMFWYRQDPGLGLRLIYFSYDVKMKEKGDIPEGYSVSREKKERFSLILESASTNQTSMYLCASTDSGVPNTIYFGEGSWLTVV.

This clone occurred many times. The chain has TRBV12-5 and TRBJ1-1, with D possibly being TRBD1 (5 bases). Looked up from germline, CDR1 is LGHNT and CDR2 is FRNRAP. There are 14 residues in the CDR3. Deletions cut 2 bases from V and 4 bases from J, with 11 bases between. This CDR3 is CASGLRGGSTEAFF. CDR3 nucleotides: TGTGCTAGTGGTTTGAGGGGAGGGAGCACTGAAGCTTTCTTT. Drawing the rest from reference TRBV12-5 and TRBJ1-1, the complete variable domain is DARVTQTPRHKVTEMGQEVTMRCQPILGHNTVFWYRQTMMQGLELLAYFRNRAPLDDSGMPKDRFSAEMPDATLATLKIQPSEPRDSAVYFCASGLRGGSTEAFFGQGTRLTVV.

This clone was seen many times. The chain combines TRBV5-1 with TRBJ1-1, with D perhaps matching TRBD1 (5 bases). V was cut by 4 bases and J by 5 bases, with 15 bases left in between. The CDR3 is made up of 14 amino acids. CDR1 SGHRS and CDR2 YFSETQ come from the germline V gene. The CDR3 nucleotides are TGCGCCAGCAGCACGGGGGTTGGGGAAACTGAAGCTTTCTTT. It is translated as CASSTGVGETEAFF.

V and J are TRBV28 and TRBJ2-7; 11 nucleotides match TRBD2. The CDR3 covers 15 residues. Trimming removed 5 bases from V and 4 bases from J; junction bases left unmatched: 7. The germline gives CDR1 MDHEN, CDR2 SYDVKM. In DNA form, the CDR3 reads TGTGCCAGCAGTCCAGTGGTAGCGGGAGGGTACGAGCAGTACTTC. As protein: CASSPVVAGGYEQYF.

Comments on this clone: The junction and the germline gene differ at one end; a read error may be behind it. This specimen includes other DNA sequences encoding the same CDR3. The V and J genes are TRBV5-1 and TRBJ2-6, with 8 bases lining up with TRBD2. The CDR3 has 14 residues. From germline, CDR1 is SGHRS and CDR2 YFSETQ. DNA of the CDR3: TGCGCCAGCAATAGCGGGGCTGGAGCCAACGTACTGACTTTC. It is translated as CASNSGAGANVLTF. The whole variable domain, filled in from reference TRBV5-1 and TRBJ2-6, reads KAGVTQTPRYLIKTRGQQVTLSCSPISGHRSVSWYQQTPGQGLQFLFEYFSETQRNKGNFPGRFSGRQFSNSRSEMNVSTLELGDSALYLCASNSGAGANVLTFGAGSRLTVL.

The table lists this clone with many counts. Other DNA sequences within the sample encode an identical CDR3. This chain links TRBV5-1 with TRBJ1-1; D perhaps matches TRBD1 (5 bases). This CDR3 is built from 12 residues. The germline V gene has CDR1 SGHRS and CDR2 YFSETQ. Trimming cost V 7 bases and J 5 bases, with 12 bases left between them. The CDR3 here is CASRGEGTEAFF. In nucleotides, the CDR3 is TGCGCCAGCCGGGGGGAGGGAACTGAAGCTTTCTTT. Complete variable domain (other parts from reference TRBV5-1 and TRBJ1-1): KAGVTQTPRYLIKTRGQQVTLSCSPISGHRSVSWYQQTPGQGLQFLFEYFSETQRNKGNFPGRFSGRQFSNSRSEMNVSTLELGDSALYLCASRGEGTEAFFGQGTRLTVV.

The rearrangement links TRBV7-2 to TRBJ2-7; the D is unclear. The CDR3 covers 14 residues. Germline V gene lookup returns CDR1 SGHTA and CDR2 FQGNSA. Trimming took off 1 base at V and 5 bases at J, with 12 bases between the two ends. CDR3: CASSLVYANNEQYF. CDR3 DNA: TGTGCCAGCAGCTTAGTCTATGCGAACAACGAGCAGTACTTC.

This clone was counted ten times or more. The V call is TRBV5-1, the J call TRBJ1-4, with 7 nucleotides matching TRBD1. CDR1 and CDR2 (germline): SGHRS, YFSETQ. This CDR3 has 14 amino acids. The V segment lost 4 bases and the J segment 6 bases; nucleotides outside the gene matches: 6. In nucleotides, the CDR3 is TGCGCCAGCAGCGGAGGGACAGTTGATGAAAAACTGTTTTTT. It specifies CASSGGTVDEKLFF.

The chain recombines TRBV11-2 with TRBJ2-6; D unresolved. This CDR3 is built from 18 residues. Germline CDR1 SGHAT, CDR2 FQNNGV. Trimming took 3 bases from V and 0 from J, leaving 15 bases between them. DNA of the CDR3: TGTGCCAGCAGCTTTCGGACGGGTCGAAGCTCTGGGGCCAACGTCCTGACTTTC. Encoded protein: CASSFRTGRSSGANVLTF.

This clone showed up just once. The gene calls are TRBV9 and TRBJ1-2; D call uncertain. Germline loops: CDR1 SGDLS, CDR2 YYNGEE. The CDR3 length is 15 residues. V shed 1 base and J shed 2 bases, with 12 bases lying between them. CDR3 protein: CASSVSPSLNYGYTF. The CDR3 DNA sequence: TGTGCCAGCAGCGTATCGCCCAGCTTAAACTATGGCTACACCTTC.